This TCR beta chain was observed in a study of T cell repertoires in ileal Crohn's disease. Overall study: All patients had surgery for stricturing (approximately 60%) or penetrating (about 39%) disease.

Time point in this sample: neoterminal ileum biopsy at postoperative endoscopy, about 6 months after surgery. TCRdb keeps only in-frame clones here, not all; method: immunoSEQ multiplex PCR. The table has more than 2,000 clones, 62% seen once. Germline loops: CDR1 MNHNS, CDR2 SASEGT. The V and J ends lost 8 bases and 4 bases, in that order; junction bases with no gene match: 9. The CDR3 consists of 14 residues. The chain joins TRBV6-1 to TRBJ2-7; 9 bases line up with TRBD1. Sequenced material: ileal tissue. The TCR was taken from an adult with Crohn's disease. DNA for the CDR3: TGTGCCAGCGACCCGGACAGGGGTAGGTACGAGCAGTACTTC. This codes for CASDPDRGRYEQYF.